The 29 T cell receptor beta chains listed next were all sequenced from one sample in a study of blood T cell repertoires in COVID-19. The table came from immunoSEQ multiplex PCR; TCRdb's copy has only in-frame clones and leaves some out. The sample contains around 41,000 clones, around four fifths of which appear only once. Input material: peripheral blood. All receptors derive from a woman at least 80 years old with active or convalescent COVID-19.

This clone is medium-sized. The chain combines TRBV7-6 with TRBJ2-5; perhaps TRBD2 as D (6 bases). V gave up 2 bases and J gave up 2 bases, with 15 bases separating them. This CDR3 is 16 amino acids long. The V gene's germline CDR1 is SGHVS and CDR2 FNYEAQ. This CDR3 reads CASSLNWRRGQETQYF. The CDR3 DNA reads TGTGCCAGCAGCTTAAATTGGAGGAGGGGTCAAGAGACCCAGTACTTC. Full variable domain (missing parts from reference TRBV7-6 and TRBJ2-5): GAGVSQSPRYKVTKRGQDVALRCDPISGHVSLYWYRQALGQGPEFLTYFNYEAQQDKSGLPNDRFSAERPEGSISTLTIQRTEQRDSAMYRCASSLNWRRGQETQYFGPGTRLLVL.

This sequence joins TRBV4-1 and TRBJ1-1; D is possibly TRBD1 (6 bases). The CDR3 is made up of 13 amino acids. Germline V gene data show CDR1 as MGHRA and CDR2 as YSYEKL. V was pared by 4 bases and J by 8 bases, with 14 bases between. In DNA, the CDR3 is TGCGCCAGCAGCCCCCTACAGGGAACGGAAGCTTTCTTT. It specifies CASSPLQGTEAFF.

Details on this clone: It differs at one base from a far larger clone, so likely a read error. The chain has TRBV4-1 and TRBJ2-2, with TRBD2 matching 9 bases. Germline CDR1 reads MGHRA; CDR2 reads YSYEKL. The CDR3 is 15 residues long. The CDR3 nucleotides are TGCGCCTGCAGCCGACTAGCGGAGAACACCGGGGAGCTGTTTTTT. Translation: CACSRLAENTGELFF.

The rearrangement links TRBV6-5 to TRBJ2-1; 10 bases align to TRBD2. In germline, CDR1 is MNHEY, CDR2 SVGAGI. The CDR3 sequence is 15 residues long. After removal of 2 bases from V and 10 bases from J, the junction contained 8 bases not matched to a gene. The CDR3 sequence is CASSYPGLAGVEQFF. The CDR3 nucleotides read TGTGCCAGCAGTTACCCCGGTCTAGCGGGAGTAGAGCAGTTCTTC.

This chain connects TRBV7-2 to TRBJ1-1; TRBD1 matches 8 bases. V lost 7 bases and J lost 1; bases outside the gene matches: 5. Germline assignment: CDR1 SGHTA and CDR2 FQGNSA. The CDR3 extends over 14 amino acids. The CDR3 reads CASTQGAENTEAFF. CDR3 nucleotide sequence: TGTGCCAGCACCCAGGGGGCTGAGAACACTGAAGCTTTCTTT.

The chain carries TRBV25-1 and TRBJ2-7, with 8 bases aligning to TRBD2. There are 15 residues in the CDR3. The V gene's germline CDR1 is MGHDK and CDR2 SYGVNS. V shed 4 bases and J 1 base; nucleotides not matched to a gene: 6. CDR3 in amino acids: CASSGGTSSSYEQYF. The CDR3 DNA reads TGTGCCAGCAGTGGGGGGACTAGTTCATCCTACGAGCAGTACTTC.

DNA of the CDR3: TGTGCCAGCAGACCGGGACAGGGTTTGGTCGGGGAGCTGTTTTTT. It codes for CASRPGQGLVGELFF. This chain joins TRBV7-8 and TRBJ2-2, with 9 bases that match TRBD1. Germline lookup yields CDR1 SGHVS and CDR2 FQNEAQ. With V trimmed by 6 bases and J by 7 bases, 9 bases remained unmatched. The CDR3 loop spans 15 amino acids.

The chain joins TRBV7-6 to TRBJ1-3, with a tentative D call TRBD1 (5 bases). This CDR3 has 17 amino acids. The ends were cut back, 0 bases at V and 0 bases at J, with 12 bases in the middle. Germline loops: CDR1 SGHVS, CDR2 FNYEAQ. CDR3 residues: CASSLALTGASGNTIYF. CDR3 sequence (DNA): TGTGCCAGCAGCTTAGCGCTAACAGGAGCCTCTGGAAACACCATATATTTT.

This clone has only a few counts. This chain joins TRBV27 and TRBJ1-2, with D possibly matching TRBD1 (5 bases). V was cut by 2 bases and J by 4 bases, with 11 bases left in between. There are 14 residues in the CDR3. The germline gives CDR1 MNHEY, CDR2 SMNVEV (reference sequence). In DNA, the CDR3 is TGTGCCAGCAGTTTACGCGGGGGATTCTATGGCTACACCTTC. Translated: CASSLRGGFYGYTF.

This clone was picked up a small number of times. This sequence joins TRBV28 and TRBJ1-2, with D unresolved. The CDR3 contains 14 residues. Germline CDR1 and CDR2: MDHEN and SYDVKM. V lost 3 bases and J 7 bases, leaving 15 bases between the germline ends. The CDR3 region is CASSLNQVLSGYTF. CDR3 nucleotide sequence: TGTGCCAGCAGTTTGAATCAGGTCCTAAGTGGCTACACCTTC.

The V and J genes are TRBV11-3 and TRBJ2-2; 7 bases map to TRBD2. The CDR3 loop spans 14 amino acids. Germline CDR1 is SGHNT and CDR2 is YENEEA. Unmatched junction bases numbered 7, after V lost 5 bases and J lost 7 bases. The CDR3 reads CASSGEGRGGELFF. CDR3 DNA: TGTGCCAGCAGCGGAGAAGGGAGGGGCGGGGAGCTGTTTTTT.

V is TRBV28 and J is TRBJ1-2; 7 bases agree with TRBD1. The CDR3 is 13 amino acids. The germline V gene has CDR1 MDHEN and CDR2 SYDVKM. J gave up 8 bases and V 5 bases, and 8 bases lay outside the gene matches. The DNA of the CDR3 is TGTGCCAGCAGTCTCTACAGGACAGGCGGCTACACCTTC. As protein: CASSLYRTGGYTF.

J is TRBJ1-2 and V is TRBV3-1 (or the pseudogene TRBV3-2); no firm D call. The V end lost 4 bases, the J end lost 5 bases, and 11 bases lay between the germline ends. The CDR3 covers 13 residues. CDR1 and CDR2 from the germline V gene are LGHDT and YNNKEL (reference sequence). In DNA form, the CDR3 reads TGTGCCAGCAGCCCCCCCGACAAATATGGCTACACCTTC. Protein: CASSPPDKYGYTF.

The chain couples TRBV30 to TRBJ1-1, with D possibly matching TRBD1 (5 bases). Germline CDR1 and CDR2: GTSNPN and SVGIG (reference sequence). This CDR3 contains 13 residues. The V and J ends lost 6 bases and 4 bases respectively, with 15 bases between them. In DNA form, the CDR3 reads TGTGCCTGTACCAAGGGGTCCGGCACTGAAGCTTTCTTT. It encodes CACTKGSGTEAFF.

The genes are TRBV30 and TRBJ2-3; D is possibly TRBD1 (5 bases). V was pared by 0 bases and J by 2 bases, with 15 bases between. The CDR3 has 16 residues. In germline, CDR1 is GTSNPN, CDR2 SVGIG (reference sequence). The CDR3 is CAWSVGAARFTDTQYF. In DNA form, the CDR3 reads TGTGCCTGGAGTGTAGGGGCCGCTAGGTTCACAGATACGCAGTATTTT.

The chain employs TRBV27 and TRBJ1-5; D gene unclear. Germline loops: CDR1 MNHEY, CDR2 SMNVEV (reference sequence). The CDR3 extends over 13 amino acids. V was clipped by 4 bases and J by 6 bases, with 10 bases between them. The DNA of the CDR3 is TGTGCCAGCAGTTCAGTGTATTCTCAGCCCCAGCATTTT. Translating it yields CASSSVYSQPQHF.

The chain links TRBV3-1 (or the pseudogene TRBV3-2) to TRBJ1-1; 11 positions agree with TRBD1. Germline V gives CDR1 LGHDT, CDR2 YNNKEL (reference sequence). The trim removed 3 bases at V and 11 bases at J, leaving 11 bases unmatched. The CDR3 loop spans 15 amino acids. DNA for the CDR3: TGTGCCAGCAGCCATTCGGGACAGGGGGATAGGGGGGCTTTCTTT. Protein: CASSHSGQGDRGAFF.

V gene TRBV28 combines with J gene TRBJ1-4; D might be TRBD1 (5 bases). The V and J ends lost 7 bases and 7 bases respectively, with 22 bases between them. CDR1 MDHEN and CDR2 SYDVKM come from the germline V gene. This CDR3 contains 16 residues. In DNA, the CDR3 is TGTGCCAGCAATTCCGGACAAAGCTTGGGGTTTGAAAAACTGTTTTTT. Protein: CASNSGQSLGFEKLFF.

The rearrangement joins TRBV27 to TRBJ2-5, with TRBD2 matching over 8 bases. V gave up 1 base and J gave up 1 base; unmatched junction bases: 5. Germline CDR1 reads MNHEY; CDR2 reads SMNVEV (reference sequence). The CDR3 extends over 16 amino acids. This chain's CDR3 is CASSLWGGRPQETQYF. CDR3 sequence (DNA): TGTGCCAGCAGTTTATGGGGCGGGAGGCCCCAAGAGACCCAGTACTTC.

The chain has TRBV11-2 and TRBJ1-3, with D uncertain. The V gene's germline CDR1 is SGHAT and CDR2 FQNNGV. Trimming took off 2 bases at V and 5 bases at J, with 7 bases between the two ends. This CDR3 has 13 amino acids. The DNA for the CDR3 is TGTGCCAGCAGCTTATCCGAGCGAAACACCATATATTTT. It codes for CASSLSERNTIYF.

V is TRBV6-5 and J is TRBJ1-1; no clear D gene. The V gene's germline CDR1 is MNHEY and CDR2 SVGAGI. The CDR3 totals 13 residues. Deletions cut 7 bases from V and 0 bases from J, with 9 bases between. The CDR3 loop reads CASTLTMNTEAFF. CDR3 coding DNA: TGTGCCAGCACCTTAACTATGAACACTGAAGCTTTCTTT.

CDR3 sequence: CASSGARVFSNQPQHF. CDR3 DNA: TGTGCCAGCAGCGGAGCGAGGGTTTTTAGCAATCAGCCCCAGCATTTT. The V and J genes are TRBV7-8 and TRBJ1-5; D not certain. V lost 5 bases to trimming and J lost 0 bases, with 14 bases between them. CDR3 length equals 16 residues. The germline V gene has CDR1 SGHVS and CDR2 FQNEAQ.

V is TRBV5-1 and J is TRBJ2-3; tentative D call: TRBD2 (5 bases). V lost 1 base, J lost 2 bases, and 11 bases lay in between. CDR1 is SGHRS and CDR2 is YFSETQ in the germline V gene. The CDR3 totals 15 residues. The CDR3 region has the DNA TGCGCCAGCAGCTTGTCGGCTAGCACCACAGATACGCAGTATTTT. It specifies CASSLSASTTDTQYF.

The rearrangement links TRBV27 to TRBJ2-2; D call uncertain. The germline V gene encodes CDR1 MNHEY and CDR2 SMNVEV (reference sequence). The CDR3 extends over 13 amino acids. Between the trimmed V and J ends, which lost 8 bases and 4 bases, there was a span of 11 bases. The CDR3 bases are TGTGCCAGCCATGCTGAGCTCACCGGGGAGCTGTTTTTT. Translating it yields CASHAELTGELFF.

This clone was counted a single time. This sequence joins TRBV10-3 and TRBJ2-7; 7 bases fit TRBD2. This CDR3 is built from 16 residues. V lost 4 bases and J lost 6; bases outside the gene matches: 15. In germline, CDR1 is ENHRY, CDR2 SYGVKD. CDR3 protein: CAISAIGLEEVGEQYF. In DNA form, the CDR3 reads TGTGCCATCAGTGCCATCGGACTAGAAGAGGTGGGCGAGCAGTACTTC.

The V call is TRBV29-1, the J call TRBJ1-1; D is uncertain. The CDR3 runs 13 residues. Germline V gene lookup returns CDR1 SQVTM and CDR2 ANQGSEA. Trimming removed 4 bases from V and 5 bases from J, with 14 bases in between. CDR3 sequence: CSVAAGGGTEAFF. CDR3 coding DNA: TGCAGCGTTGCGGCGGGCGGTGGGACTGAAGCTTTCTTT.

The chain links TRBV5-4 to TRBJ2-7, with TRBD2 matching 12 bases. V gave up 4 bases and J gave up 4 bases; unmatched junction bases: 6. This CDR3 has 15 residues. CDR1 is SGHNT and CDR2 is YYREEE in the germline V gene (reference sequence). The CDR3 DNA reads TGTGCCAGCAGCCTGCCGACTAGCGGGAGTTACGAGCAGTACTTC. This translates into CASSLPTSGSYEQYF. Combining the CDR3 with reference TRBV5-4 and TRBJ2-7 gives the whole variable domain ETGVTQSPTHLIKTRGQQVTLRCSSQSGHNTVSWYQQALGQGPQFIFQYYREEENGRGNFPPRFSGLQFPNYSSELNVNALELDDSALYLCASSLPTSGSYEQYFGPGTRLTVT.

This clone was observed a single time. CDR3 nucleotide sequence: TGTGCCAGCAGCTTATTTGGCGGACAAGGACAGGGCAAGAGCACTGAAGCTTTCTTT. It translates to CASSLFGGQGQGKSTEAFF. This chain links TRBV7-2 with TRBJ1-1, with 8 positions matching TRBD1. The germline V gene encodes CDR1 SGHTA and CDR2 FQGNSA. The ends lost 2 bases at V and 4 bases at J; junction bases unmatched: 18. The CDR3 length is 19 residues.

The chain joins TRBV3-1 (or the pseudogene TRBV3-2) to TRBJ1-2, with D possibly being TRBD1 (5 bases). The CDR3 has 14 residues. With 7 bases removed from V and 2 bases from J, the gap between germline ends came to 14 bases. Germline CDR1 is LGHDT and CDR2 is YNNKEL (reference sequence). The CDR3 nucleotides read TGTGCCAGCACCCCGGAGGGGATAAACTATGGCTACACCTTC. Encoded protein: CASTPEGINYGYTF.